One sample yielded the 9 T cell receptor beta chains listed below, sequenced in a study of T cell changes during pregnancy in multiple sclerosis. Assay used: immunoSEQ multiplex PCR; TCRdb lists only in-frame clones, some missing. Here the sample spans about 85,000 clones, approximately 91% being singletons. The sample in question was peripheral blood, obtained in the first trimester of pregnancy. These receptors were obtained from a female donor with multiple sclerosis, enrolled in a pregnancy study.

The J gene is TRBJ2-1, the V gene TRBV6-1, with 12 bases fitting TRBD2. Germline V lookup: CDR1 MNHNS, CDR2 SASEGT. The CDR3 totals 18 residues. The J segment lost 4 bases and the V segment lost 3 bases, leaving 10 bases of the junction unmatched. The CDR3 reads CASSDALAGGLRYNEQFF. CDR3 DNA: TGTGCCAGCAGTGACGCACTAGCGGGAGGTCTGCGTTACAATGAGCAGTTCTTC.

The chain carries TRBV7-9 and TRBJ2-7; D uncertain. With 5 bases removed from V and 6 bases from J, the gap between germline ends came to 23 bases. The germline V gene encodes CDR1 SEHNR and CDR2 FQNEAQ (reference sequence). The CDR3 runs to 16 residues. CDR3 in amino acids: CASSPTLQARPGEQYF. CDR3 bases: TGTGCCAGCAGCCCGACCCTCCAAGCCCGGCCGGGCGAGCAGTACTTC. The full variable domain, completed using reference TRBV7-9 and TRBJ2-7, is DTGVSQNPRHKITKRGQNVTFRCDPISEHNRLYWYRQTLGQGPEFLTYFQNEAQLEKSRLLSDRFSAERPKGSFSTLEIQRTEQGDSAMYLCASSPTLQARPGEQYFGPGTRLTVT.

This rearrangement joins TRBV7-8 to TRBJ2-5; 10 nucleotides align to TRBD2. J was trimmed by 4 bases and V by 1 base; bases with no gene match: 9. Germline CDR1 SGHVS, CDR2 FQNEAQ. The CDR3 is made up of 17 amino acids. Written as DNA, the CDR3 is TGTGCCAGCAGCTTAGAATTTCGGACTAGCGGAGGAGAGACCCAGTACTTC. Its translation: CASSLEFRTSGGETQYF.

The chain employs TRBV27 and TRBJ2-2, with 11 bases that match TRBD2. This CDR3 spans 19 amino acids. Germline-derived CDR1 and CDR2 are MNHEY and SMNVEV (reference sequence). The V segment lost 2 bases and the J segment 6 bases; nucleotides outside the gene matches: 14. CDR3 DNA: TGTGCCAGCAGTTTAACCCACGGGGTAGCGGGAGGGCTCGCCGGGGAGCTGTTTTTT. Protein product: CASSLTHGVAGGLAGELFF.

The chain recombines TRBV30 with TRBJ1-1, with 7 bases fitting TRBD1. V was pared by 3 bases and J by 3 bases, with 7 bases of the junction left unmatched. The CDR3 totals 14 residues. The germline CDR1 and CDR2 sequences are GTSNPN and SVGIG (reference sequence). CDR3 protein: CAWRYRDRDTEAFF. The CDR3 coding sequence is TGTGCCTGGAGATACCGGGACAGAGACACTGAAGCTTTCTTT.

V gene TRBV10-3 combines with J gene TRBJ1-5; 7 nucleotides align to TRBD1. V gave up 4 bases and J gave up 1 base; unmatched junction bases: 4. The CDR3 is 15 amino acids. Per the germline V gene, CDR1 is ENHRY and CDR2 is SYGVKD. CDR3 sequence reads: CAISGPGQSNQPQHF. CDR3 sequence (DNA): TGTGCCATCAGTGGACCGGGACAGAGCAATCAGCCCCAGCATTTT.

The genes are TRBV29-1 and TRBJ2-1, with D possibly TRBD2 on 7 matching bases. The ends were cut back, 3 bases at V and 10 bases at J, with 16 bases in the middle. The V gene's germline CDR1 is SQVTM and CDR2 ANQGSEA. This CDR3 is 13 amino acids long. The CDR3 loop is CSVDPPGGLEQFF. CDR3 nucleotide sequence: TGCAGCGTTGACCCCCCGGGGGGCTTGGAGCAGTTCTTC.

This rearrangement joins TRBV6-1 to TRBJ2-7; a possible D gene is TRBD1 (8 bases). There are 13 residues in the CDR3. V was shortened by 11 bases and J by 6 bases, with 20 bases between the two germline ends. Germline V gene sequence: CDR1 MNHNS, CDR2 SASEGT. CDR3 DNA sequence: TGTGCCGGGTCCCGCAGCGGGACAGGCGAGCAGTACTTC. Translated, it gives CAGSRSGTGEQYF.

The V call is TRBV15, the J call TRBJ1-4, with D perhaps matching TRBD1 (5 bases). V was trimmed by 3 bases and J by 8 bases, leaving 13 bases between them. CDR1 is LNHNV and CDR2 is YYDKDF in the germline V gene (reference sequence). The CDR3 has 14 residues. As DNA, the CDR3 is TGTGCCACCAGCAGGGGTTTTCAGGGAGAAAAACTGTTTTTT. Its protein is CATSRGFQGEKLFF.